This T cell receptor beta chain was found in a study of OX40 agonist ivuxolimab in advanced cancers. The CDR3 runs to 15 residues. V was trimmed by 4 bases and J by 6 bases, leaving 15 bases between them. Per the germline V gene, CDR1 is MNHEY and CDR2 is SVGAGI. Measured with immunoSEQ multiplex PCR; TCRdb has only the in-frame clones, and not every one. The sample lists 13,000 to 15,000 clones; about 80% were seen once. This receptor was identified in an adult with an advanced solid tumor such as melanoma, head and neck, liver or kidney cancer. The sample was CD4+ or CD8+ T cells sorted from blood, taken in a trial of the OX40 agonist ivuxolimab. V and J are TRBV6-5 and TRBJ2-2, with D maybe TRBD1 (6 bases). The CDR3 DNA sequence: TGTGCCAGCAGTTCCCAGGGGAACGTCGCCGGGGAGCTGTTTTTT. Protein sequence: CASSSQGNVAGELFF.